The entry below gives a single TCR beta chain sequence along with its context. Its antigen remains unknown. This record belongs to a study of blood T cells in healthy people across ages. Background on the study: Capture by template switching was about one barcoded beta molecule per two T cells.

General study findings and limits: Observed TCR beta diversity per million T cells went down as age went up. This fall followed a roughly linear course with age. When set beside aged donors, long-lived donors presented more naive CD4+ cells and higher diversity. The unknown donor CMV status may have confounded expanded clonotype changes.

Alongside a J-beta primer mix, a sample-barcoded 5' primer served in a second PCR lasting 7 to 11 cycles. TCRdb re-called the 5' RACE reads with MiXCR, one entry per CDR3 protein. The sample contains 1.6 million or so distinct CDR3 sequences, 30% to 40% of which appear only once. Germline lookup yields CDR1 MDHEN and CDR2 SYDVKM. The V and J ends lost 3 bases and 5 bases respectively, with 11 bases between them. The CDR3 has 13 residues. Sequencing input: blood. The chain carries TRBV28 and TRBJ2-7; the D gene could be TRBD1 or TRBD2 (5 bases each). The source is a woman aged 30 to 39 in good health. In nucleotides, the CDR3 is TGTGCCAGCAGTTTCGAGGGACCCAACGAGCAGTACTTC. It is translated as CASSFEGPNEQYF.